The 12 T cell receptor beta chains below come from one sample, sequenced in a study. Produced via immunoSEQ multiplex PCR; TCRdb's table is partial and in-frame only. The sample holds about 50,000 clones, roughly 93% seen once. The specimen sequenced was PBMCs. The receptor set was obtained from a man between 40 and 49 years old with rheumatoid arthritis.

The V and J genes are TRBV19 and TRBJ2-6; D perhaps matches TRBD1 (5 bases). Germline V gene lookup returns CDR1 LNHDA and CDR2 SQIVND (reference sequence). V lost 7 bases to trimming and J lost 1 base, with 11 bases between them. The CDR3 loop spans 15 amino acids. The CDR3 nucleotides read TGTGCCAGTACGCTACAGGAGTCTGGGGCCAACGTCCTGACTTTC. Its protein product is CASTLQESGANVLTF.

CDR3 residues: CAWSPGTYGYTF. As DNA, the CDR3 is TGTGCCTGGAGCCCCGGGACTTATGGCTACACCTTC. The chain couples TRBV30 to TRBJ1-2, with D possibly TRBD1 on 5 matching bases. This CDR3 has 12 amino acids. The V gene's germline CDR1 is GTSNPN and CDR2 SVGIG (reference sequence). Trimming removed 3 bases at V and 5 bases at J, with 10 bases between.

This sequence joins TRBV28 and TRBJ1-5; 7 nucleotides match TRBD1. This CDR3 is 16 amino acids long. V shed 1 base and J 4 bases; nucleotides not matched to a gene: 7. Germline-derived CDR1 and CDR2 are MDHEN and SYDVKM. The CDR3 DNA reads as TGTGCCAGCAGTTTATTTTCCGGGACAGCTAATCAGCCCCAGCATTTT. Encoded protein: CASSLFSGTANQPQHF.

This chain joins TRBV5-6 and TRBJ1-2; TRBD1 matches 8 bases. V dropped 6 bases and J dropped 4; count of bases not matched to a gene: 8. The CDR3 is 14 amino acids. Per the germline V gene, CDR1 is SGHDT and CDR2 is YYEEEE. The CDR3 loop is CASTRDRRTYGYTF. CDR3 nucleotides: TGTGCCAGCACCCGGGACAGGCGAACCTATGGCTACACCTTC. The whole variable domain, remainder taken from reference TRBV5-6 and TRBJ1-2, is DAGVTQSPTHLIKTRGQQVTLRCSPKSGHDTVSWYQQALGQGPQFIFQYYEEEERQRGNFPDRFSGHQFPNYSSELNVNALLLGDSALYLCASTRDRRTYGYTFGSGTRLTVV.

The V gene is TRBV18, the J gene TRBJ1-2; TRBD1 agrees at 9 bases. This CDR3 has 15 amino acids. Per germline, CDR1 KGHSH and CDR2 LQKENI. The J segment lost 8 bases and the V segment lost 3 bases, leaving 10 bases of the junction unmatched. The CDR3 loop reads CASSPSGQGSWGYTF. In DNA, the CDR3 is TGTGCCAGCTCACCCTCTGGACAGGGGTCATGGGGCTACACCTTC.

The chain couples TRBV7-9 to TRBJ2-5, with D perhaps being TRBD1 or TRBD2 (5 bases each). From germline, CDR1 is SEHNR and CDR2 FQNEAQ (reference sequence). The CDR3 has 16 residues. V lost 3 bases and J lost 1, with 15 bases in between. The CDR3 loop reads CASSFTGRQGQETQYF. In nucleotides, the CDR3 is TGTGCCAGCAGCTTTACGGGGCGGCAGGGCCAAGAGACCCAGTACTTC.

V and J are TRBV5-1 and TRBJ2-5; the D gene is possibly TRBD1 (5 bases). Trimming stripped 0 bases from V and 3 bases from J, with 15 bases between. Germline V lookup: CDR1 SGHRS, CDR2 YFSETQ. The CDR3 contains 16 residues. For the CDR3, the DNA is TGCGCCAGCAGCTTGGTTTTGGTGGGGCCGGAAGAGACCCAGTACTTC. Amino acid sequence: CASSLVLVGPEETQYF. Combining the CDR3 with reference TRBV5-1 and TRBJ2-5 gives the whole variable domain KAGVTQTPRYLIKTRGQQVTLSCSPISGHRSVSWYQQTPGQGLQFLFEYFSETQRNKGNFPGRFSGRQFSNSRSEMNVSTLELGDSALYLCASSLVLVGPEETQYFGPGTRLLVL.

This clone was seen only a few times. The chain has TRBV5-1 and TRBJ2-7; D is possibly TRBD1 (5 bases). CDR3 size: 15 residues. Germline CDR1 reads SGHRS; CDR2 reads YFSETQ. V lost 4 bases and J 4 bases, leaving 18 bases between the germline ends. CDR3 sequence: CASSPVPGQEYEQYF. CDR3 DNA: TGCGCCAGCAGCCCGGTTCCCGGACAAGAATACGAGCAGTACTTC.

V usage is TRBV27 and J usage is TRBJ2-1, with TRBD2 matching 15 bases. The germline V gene encodes CDR1 MNHEY and CDR2 SMNVEV (reference sequence). This CDR3 spans 16 amino acids. The V gene end was trimmed by 7 bases and the J gene end by 9 bases; junction bases not matched to a gene: 10. CDR3 in DNA: TGTGCCAGCACTACTTCGGGACTAGCGGGGGGCCTTGAGCAGTTCTTC. Translation gives CASTTSGLAGGLEQFF.

This chain links TRBV27 with TRBJ2-4; 7 nucleotides agree with TRBD1. CDR1 is MNHEY, CDR2 SMNVEV, per germline (reference sequence). With 4 bases clipped from V and 0 bases from J, the junction kept 6 bases outside the gene matches. This CDR3 contains 16 residues. CDR3 bases: TGTGCCAGCAGTTCACGACAGGGTCTAGCCAAAAACATTCAGTACTTC. Its protein is CASSSRQGLAKNIQYF.

The chain has TRBV7-2 and TRBJ1-1; perhaps TRBD1 as D (5 bases). CDR3 size: 15 residues. V gave up 5 bases and J gave up 0 bases, with 13 bases separating them. In germline, CDR1 is SGHTA, CDR2 FQGNSA. CDR3 residues: CASSPHSGLNTEAFF. CDR3 DNA: TGTGCCAGCAGCCCCCACTCGGGACTGAACACTGAAGCTTTCTTT.

This rearrangement joins TRBV6-6 to TRBJ2-7; D remains unclear. The V gene's germline CDR1 is MNHNY and CDR2 SVGAGI (reference sequence). This CDR3 has 16 residues. V was pared by 0 bases and J by 0 bases, with 12 bases between. The CDR3 reads CASSYSARDHSYEQYF. The DNA for the CDR3 is TGTGCCAGCAGTTACTCGGCTAGGGATCACTCCTACGAGCAGTACTTC.